This T cell receptor (beta chain) is drawn from a study of regulatory T cells in long-lasting Graves disease. About the study: In persistent Graves' disease, antithyroid drugs had been taken for over 5 years and TSH receptor antibodies stayed positive. Study-level findings and limits: There was favoring of TRBV28, TRBJ1-2 and TRBJ2-5 in persistent disease.

This clonotype has a handful of counts. As yet, its antigen is unknown. Regarding time point: persistent/refractory GD, antithyroid drugs over 5 years with positive TRAb. PBMC RNA served as the TCR library source. Tubes containing EDTA received around 9.5 milliliters of drawn peripheral blood. Germline V gives CDR1 LGHNA, CDR2 YSLEER. V was shortened by 4 bases and J by 4 bases, with 10 bases between the two germline ends. The CDR3 has 14 amino acids. Through Arm-PCR of CDR3 regions and iRepertoire HTBI primers, TCR beta libraries were built. Each CDR3 protein is one row after TCRdb ran MiXCR on the multiplex PCR reads. There are fewer than 400,000 distinct CDR3 sequences in the sample; about 20% occur only once, and less than 25% lies in the top ten.

The V gene is TRBV4-3, the J gene TRBJ2-2; D gene uncertain. The input for sequencing was peripheral blood mononuclear cells (PBMCs), taken when the disease was refractory, from a patient treated with antithyroid drugs. The sequence derives from a female donor with Graves disease. CDR3 coding DNA: TGCGCCAGCAGCCCCATTCCGGGCACCGGGGAGCTGTTTTTT. Translated, it gives CASSPIPGTGELFF.